The rows below give T cell receptor beta chains drawn from one sample of a study of beta chain features in type 1 diabetes. This table comes from immunoSEQ multiplex PCR, and its TCRdb copy is limited to in-frame clones, with some not included. The table has over 200,000 clones, roughly 10% seen once. Input material: naive CD4+ T cells from blood. The receptors come from a man aged 25 to 40 with type 1 diabetes. Both conserved end residues are part of each CDR3. D genes are given only for firm matches. Expanded clones are given a class, and other clones once, few, many or no size at all.

V	D	size	length	J	CDR3	DNA
TRBV5-1	NA	NA	14	TRBJ1-1	CASTPTGGDTEAFF	TGCGCCAGCACCCCGACAGGCGGCGACACTGAAGCTTTCTTT
TRBV2	NA	few	13	TRBJ2-7	CASSGYRSYEQYF	TGTGCCAGCAGTGGATACAGGTCCTACGAGCAGTACTTC
TRBV7-9	TRBD1	NA	15	TRBJ1-5	CASSPQGTSNQPQHF	TGTGCCAGCAGCCCACAGGGGACAAGCAATCAGCCCCAGCATTTT
TRBV5-6	NA	few	15	TRBJ2-3	CASFVSGTSTDTQYF	TGTGCCAGCTTTGTTTCCGGGACTAGCACAGATACGCAGTATTTT
TRBV5-1	NA	few	13	TRBJ2-5	CASSPDSQETQYF	TGCGCCAGCAGCCCGGACAGCCAAGAGACCCAGTACTTC
TRBV10-3	TRBD1	few	14	TRBJ2-1	CAISGGQGEVKQFF	TGTGCCATCAGTGGGGGACAGGGAGAGGTTAAGCAGTTCTTC
TRBV29-1	NA	few	15	TRBJ1-1	CSVALLAARNTEAFF	TGCAGCGTTGCCCTCCTAGCGGCCCGTAACACTGAAGCTTTCTTT
TRBV25-1	NA	NA	15	TRBJ1-5	CASSARETGREAQHF	TGTGCCAGCAGTGCAAGGGAAACAGGTCGAGAGGCCCAGCATTTT
TRBV27	NA	once	14	TRBJ1-4	CASSLMQGTSVVFF	TGTGCCAGCAGTTTAATGCAGGGGACATCGGTAGTGTTTTTT
TRBV5-6	NA	few	15	TRBJ2-5	CASRVAVGPRETQYF	TGTGCCAGCAGGGTGGCAGTGGGGCCTCGGGAGACCCAGTACTTC
TRBV6-6	TRBD2	few	16	TRBJ2-7	CASSYSLRGDSYEQYF	TGTGCCAGCAGTTACTCGCTGCGGGGGGACTCCTACGAGCAGTACTTC
TRBV27	NA	few	12	TRBJ2-2	CASRWLAGELFF	TGTGCCTCCCGGTGGCTAGCGGGGGAGCTGTTTTTT
TRBV4-2	NA	NA	14	TRBJ2-4	CASSPTDPADIQYF	TGTGCCAGCAGCCCAACCGATCCGGCGGACATTCAGTACTTC
TRBV10-2	NA	NA	18	TRBJ2-6	CASSGREGTSSGANVLTF	TGCGCCAGCAGTGGCCGCGAGGGGACAAGCTCTGGGGCCAACGTCCTGACTTTC
TRBV29-1	TRBD1	NA	12	TRBJ1-1	CSGGQANSEAFF	TGCAGCGGGGGACAGGCGAACTCTGAAGCTTTCTTT
TRBV4-1	NA	few	15	TRBJ2-7	CASSLTGTAAYEQYF	TGCGCCAGCAGCCTAACCGGGACTGCTGCCTACGAGCAGTACTTC
TRBV7-6	TRBD1	NA	18	TRBJ2-2	CASSLLISGRGKTGELFF	TGTGCCAGCAGCTTATTGATCTCGGGCAGGGGGAAAACCGGGGAGCTGTTTTTT
TRBV7-9	TRBD1	NA	14	TRBJ2-7	CASSPTRDSNEQYF	TGTGCCAGCAGCCCAACCCGGGACAGCAACGAGCAGTACTTC
TRBV4-3	NA	few	15	TRBJ1-2	CASSQVPGTSYGYTF	TGCGCCAGCAGCCAAGTCCCCGGGACTTCATATGGCTACACCTTC
TRBV6-1	NA	NA	11	TRBJ1-3	CASSEVLTIYF	TGTGCCAGCAGTGAAGTTCTCACCATATATTTT
TRBV6-5	TRBD2	NA	14	TRBJ2-2	CASSYGGDTGELFF	TGTGCCAGCAGTTACGGGGGGGACACCGGGGAGCTGTTTTTT
TRBV6-1	TRBD1	NA	14	TRBJ1-5	CASRPDRAGQPQHF	TGTGCCAGCCGGCCCGACAGGGCCGGTCAGCCCCAGCATTTT
TRBV5-1	TRBD1	NA	15	TRBJ2-3	CASSTGTGIPDTQYF	TGCGCCAGCAGCACCGGGACAGGGATCCCAGATACGCAGTATTTT
TRBV5-1	NA	NA	17	TRBJ1-6	CASSLAMDSSYNSPLHF	TGCGCCAGCAGCTTGGCCATGGACAGCTCCTATAATTCACCCCTCCACTTT
TRBV11-2	TRBD1	few	15	TRBJ2-2	CASRVNRGNTGELFF	TGTGCCAGCAGGGTTAACAGGGGGAACACCGGGGAGCTGTTTTTT
TRBV7-9	TRBD2	NA	15	TRBJ2-5	CASSLAGTSVETQYF	TGTGCCAGCAGCCTCGCCGGGACTAGCGTAGAGACCCAGTACTTC
TRBV2	TRBD1	few	15	TRBJ1-5	CASSADRLSNQPQHF	TGTGCCAGCAGTGCGGACAGGCTTAGCAATCAGCCCCAGCATTTT
TRBV6-5	NA	few	13	TRBJ1-1	CASHFRGGTEAFF	TGTGCCAGCCACTTTAGAGGGGGCACTGAAGCTTTCTTT
TRBV2	TRBD2	few	14	TRBJ2-3	CASRPGLATDTQYF	TGTGCCAGCAGACCCGGACTAGCGACGGATACGCAGTATTTT
TRBV6-5	NA	NA	15	TRBJ2-5	CASSYSSRYQETQYF	TGTGCCAGCAGTTACTCAAGTCGGTACCAAGAGACCCAGTACTTC
TRBV7-3	NA	NA	15	TRBJ2-7	CASSSTGLPSGEQYF	TGTGCCAGCAGTTCCACGGGACTCCCGTCGGGAGAGCAGTACTTC
TRBV18	TRBD1	NA	15	TRBJ1-4	CASSAPGQAVGELFF	TGTGCCAGCTCAGCACCGGGACAGGCCGTCGGGGAACTGTTTTTT
TRBV6-5	TRBD1	NA	14	TRBJ2-7	CASRKQGVAYEQYF	TGTGCCAGCAGGAAACAGGGGGTAGCGTACGAGCAGTACTTC
TRBV27	NA	NA	13	TRBJ1-2	CASGRGGNYGYTF	TGTGCCAGCGGAAGGGGAGGCAACTATGGCTACACCTTC
TRBV7-2	TRBD2	few	16	TRBJ2-7	CASSFLAGGPSYEQYF	TGTGCCAGCAGCTTCCTAGCGGGGGGGCCGTCCTACGAGCAGTACTTC
TRBV30	TRBD2	few	18	TRBJ2-3	CAWSVLPGLAGGGDTQYF	TGTGCCTGGAGTGTACTCCCTGGTCTAGCGGGGGGAGGGGATACGCAGTATTTT
TRBV7-9	NA	few	14	TRBJ1-4	CASSLVAGNEKLFF	TGTGCCAGCAGCTTAGTCGCGGGTAATGAAAAACTGTTTTTT
TRBV5-1	TRBD1	NA	12	TRBJ2-7	CASSLDRGEQYF	TGCGCCAGCAGCTTGGACAGGGGCGAGCAGTACTTC
TRBV25-1	NA	few	12	TRBJ1-1	CASSPGTRKAFF	TGTGCCAGCAGTCCAGGAACAAGGAAAGCTTTCTTT
TRBV4-3	TRBD2	few	20	TRBJ2-1	CASSRTGLAGALSSYNEQFF	TGCGCCAGCAGCCGTACAGGACTAGCGGGGGCCCTGAGCTCCTACAATGAGCAGTTCTTC
TRBV7-9	NA	few	15	TRBJ2-1	CASSGGGHSYNEQFF	TGTGCCAGCAGCGGGGGGGGCCATAGCTACAATGAGCAGTTCTTC
TRBV5-4	TRBD1	few	17	TRBJ2-1	CASTREPFDRDYNEQFF	TGTGCCAGCACCCGCGAGCCCTTTGACAGGGACTACAATGAGCAGTTCTTC
TRBV7-2	NA	NA	14	TRBJ1-4	CASSANQGPEKLFF	TGTGCCAGCAGCGCTAACCAGGGTCCTGAAAAACTGTTTTTT
TRBV9	NA	NA	14	TRBJ1-2	CASSVGGANYGYTF	TGTGCCAGCAGCGTAGGGGGCGCTAACTATGGCTACACCTTC
TRBV5-6	NA	few	16	TRBJ1-5	CASSFWSGAPNQPQHF	TGTGCCAGCAGCTTCTGGTCTGGGGCCCCTAATCAGCCCCAGCATTTT
TRBV7-8	TRBD1	NA	17	TRBJ2-7	CASSHTPPGQGSYEQYF	TGTGCCAGCAGCCATACCCCTCCGGGACAGGGCTCCTACGAGCAGTACTTC
TRBV9	NA	few	14	TRBJ1-1	CASSVAGMNTEAFF	TGTGCCAGCAGCGTGGCAGGTATGAACACTGAAGCTTTCTTT
TRBV27	TRBD1	few	11	TRBJ1-2	CASSQGGGYTF	TGTGCCAGCAGTCAGGGGGGCGGCTACACCTTC